The TCR beta chain described here comes from a study of blood T cell repertoires in COVID-19. Trimming pared 6 bases from V and 0 bases from J, leaving 9 bases between. This CDR3 has 14 residues. The germline CDR1 and CDR2 sequences are LNHDA and SQIVND (reference sequence). The data were produced by immunoSEQ multiplex PCR, yet TCRdb's version contains in-frame clones alone and is incomplete. The sample consists of over 85,000 clones, over 75% of them appearing once. The source of this sequence is an elderly woman with acute or convalescent COVID-19. The sequencing sample was made of peripheral blood. The chain uses TRBV19 and TRBJ2-1; D call uncertain. CDR3: CASSYLSSYNEQFF. DNA for the CDR3: TGTGCCAGTAGCTACCTGAGCTCCTACAATGAGCAGTTCTTC.